Shown below are 9 T cell receptor beta chains from a single sample sequenced in a study of T cell repertoires in cytomegalovirus infection. Antigens for these TCRs are unknown. TCRdb re-derived calls from the reads in MiXCR, one entry per CDR3 protein. The data hold tens of thousands of distinct CDR3 sequences, with 20% observed a single time. This specimen was CD8+ T cells from cultured PBMCs, taken from culture after CMV antigen stimulation. Every receptor here comes from a human donor in good health (CMV status not recorded). Some clones in this sample may be carry-over from other donors' samples.

The chain is built from TRBV20-1 and TRBJ1-1, with D possibly being TRBD1 (6 bases). The germline V gene has CDR1 DFQATT and CDR2 SNEGSKA (reference sequence). V shed 3 bases and J shed 5 bases, with 16 bases lying between them. This CDR3 spans 14 amino acids. The CDR3: CSASPDRRGTEAFF. The CDR3 bases are TGCAGTGCTAGTCCGGACAGAAGAGGGACTGAAGCTTTCTTT.

The CDR3 sequence: CASPGARASGNTIYF. The CDR3 DNA reads TGTGCCAGCCCGGGGGCCAGGGCCTCTGGAAACACCATATATTTT. This chain connects TRBV27 to TRBJ1-3; tentative D call: TRBD1 (6 bases). The CDR3 totals 15 residues. The V and J ends lost 8 bases and 0 bases respectively, with 14 bases between them. CDR1 is MNHEY, CDR2 SMNVEV, per germline (reference sequence).

This clonotype was counted only a few times. CDR3 loop: CASSFRTPNTEAFF. For the CDR3, the DNA is TGTGCCAGCAGCTTCAGGACCCCGAACACTGAAGCTTTCTTT. V usage is TRBV7-8 and J usage is TRBJ1-1; D is uncertain. The CDR3 has 14 residues. V lost 3 bases to trimming and J lost 1 base, with 9 bases between them. CDR1 SGHVS and CDR2 FQNEAQ come from the germline V gene.

The rearrangement joins TRBV7-8 to TRBJ2-2; D is perhaps TRBD1 (5 bases). Trimming cost V 1 base and J 6 bases, with 6 bases left between them. Germline lookup yields CDR1 SGHVS and CDR2 FQNEAQ. The CDR3 sequence is 13 residues long. This chain's CDR3 is CASSLGGAGELFF. Here the CDR3 DNA reads TGTGCCAGCAGCTTAGGGGGCGCCGGGGAGCTGTTTTTT.

This clonotype was seen a handful of times. V is TRBV5-6 and J is TRBJ2-3, with TRBD2 identical over 10 bases. The CDR3 loop spans 18 amino acids. Looked up from germline, CDR1 is SGHDT and CDR2 is YYEEEE. V gave up 0 bases and J gave up 0 bases; unmatched junction bases: 7. The CDR3 here is CASSLVAGGNPSTDTQYF. The CDR3 nucleotides read TGTGCCAGCAGCTTGGTAGCGGGGGGCAACCCTAGCACAGATACGCAGTATTTT.

This chain joins TRBV7-9 and TRBJ1-2; weak D call: TRBD1 (5 bases). V was pared by 5 bases and J by 10 bases, with 17 bases between. The CDR3 is 13 amino acids. Germline lookup yields CDR1 SEHNR and CDR2 FQNEAQ (reference sequence). The CDR3 region is CASSPTLGPDYTF. The CDR3 nucleotides read TGTGCCAGCAGCCCCACCTTGGGGCCCGACTACACCTTC.

This chain links TRBV10-3 with TRBJ1-1; D is unclear. Per germline, CDR1 ENHRY and CDR2 SYGVKD. Trimming cost V 0 bases and J 4 bases, with 15 bases left between them. CDR3 size: 16 residues. The CDR3 sequence: CAISESSLGPSTEAFF. The CDR3, as DNA: TGTGCCATCAGTGAGTCTTCTCTCGGACCCAGCACTGAAGCTTTCTTT.

This clonotype was seen only a few times. The chain carries TRBV6-2 or TRBV6-3 and TRBJ1-5, with 11 bases identical to TRBD1. V was pared by 4 bases and J by 3 bases, with 2 bases of the junction left unmatched. The CDR3 spans 15 residues. The germline V gene has CDR1 MNHEY and CDR2 SVGEGT. Here the CDR3 reads CASSSDRGLNQPQHF. The CDR3 DNA reads as TGTGCCAGCAGTTCGGACAGGGGGCTCAATCAGCCCCAGCATTTT.

This clonotype was found many times. This sequence joins TRBV12-3 or TRBV12-4 and TRBJ2-3; TRBD2 might be the D (6 bases). The V gene lost 7 bases and the J gene lost 0 bases, with 11 bases spanning the gap. The CDR3 length is 14 residues. The CDR3 nucleotides read TGTGCCAGCACGGGAGCGTCTAGCACAGATACGCAGTATTTT. It specifies CASTGASSTDTQYF.